The present T cell receptor (beta chain) was sequenced within a study of T cell clonotyping in hematopoietic cell transplantation. Germline trimming cut 2 bases from V and 8 bases from J; bases unmatched to any gene: 8. The CDR3 runs to 15 residues. Germline CDR1 SGHTA, CDR2 FQGNSA. As for time point: recipient sample about 28 days before transplant, after cytoreduction. Concerning this clone: As yet, its antigen is unknown.

Here immunoSEQ multiplex PCR was the method, and the copy in TCRdb shows in-frame clones only, minus some. The sample lists approximately 50,000 clones; 85% to 90% were seen once. Findings and limits, study-wide: Few recipient clonotypes overlapped donors; over 95% were de novo at given depth. Recipient TCR diversity dropped after transplant; expanded clonotypes rose from day 30 to 180.

This TCR was sampled from a man in his sixties with biphenotypic leukemia. Some clones in this sample may be carry-over from other donors' samples. V usage is TRBV7-2 and J usage is TRBJ2-1; TRBD2 agrees at 8 bases. The sequences come from peripheral blood mononuclear cells, collected before stem cell transplant. CDR3 in amino acids: CASSLTPREGHEQFF. CDR3 bases: TGTGCCAGCAGCTTAACTCCCCGGGAGGGCCATGAGCAGTTCTTC.